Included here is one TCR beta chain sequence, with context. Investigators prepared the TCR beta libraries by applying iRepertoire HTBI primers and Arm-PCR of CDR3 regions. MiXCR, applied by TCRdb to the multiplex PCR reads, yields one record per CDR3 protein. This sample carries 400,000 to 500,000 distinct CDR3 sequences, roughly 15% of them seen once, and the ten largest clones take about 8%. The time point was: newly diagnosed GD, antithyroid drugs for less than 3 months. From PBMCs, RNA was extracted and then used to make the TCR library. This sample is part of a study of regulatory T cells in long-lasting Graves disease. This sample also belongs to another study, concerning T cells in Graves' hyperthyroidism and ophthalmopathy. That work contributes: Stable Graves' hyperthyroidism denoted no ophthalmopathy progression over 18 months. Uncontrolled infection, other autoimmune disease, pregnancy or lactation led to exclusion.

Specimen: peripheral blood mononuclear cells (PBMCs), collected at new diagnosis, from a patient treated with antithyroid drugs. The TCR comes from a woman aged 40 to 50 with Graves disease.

CDR3 sequence (DNA): TGTGCCAGCAGTTTATCGGTATCTGGGGGAAACACCATATATTTT. As protein: CASSLSVSGGNTIYF. This chain uses TRBV27 with TRBJ1-3; D is ambiguous. This CDR3 comprises 15 residues. The ends were cut back, 0 bases at V and 4 bases at J, with 10 bases in the middle. Germline V gene sequence: CDR1 MNHEY, CDR2 SMNVEV (reference sequence).